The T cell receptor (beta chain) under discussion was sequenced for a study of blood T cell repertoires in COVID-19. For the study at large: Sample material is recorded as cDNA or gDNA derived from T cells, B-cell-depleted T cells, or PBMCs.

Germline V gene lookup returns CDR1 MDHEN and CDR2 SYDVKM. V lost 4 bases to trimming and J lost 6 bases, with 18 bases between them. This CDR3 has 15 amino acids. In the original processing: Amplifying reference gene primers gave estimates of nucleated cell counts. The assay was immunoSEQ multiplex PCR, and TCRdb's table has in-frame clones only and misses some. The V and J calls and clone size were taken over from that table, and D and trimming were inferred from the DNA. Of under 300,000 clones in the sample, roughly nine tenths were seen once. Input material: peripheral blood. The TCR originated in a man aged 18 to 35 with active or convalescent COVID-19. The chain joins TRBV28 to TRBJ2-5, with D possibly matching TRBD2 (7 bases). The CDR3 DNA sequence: TGTGCCAGCAGTTACAGGGAGGGGGGGGCGAAGACCCAGTACTTC. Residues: CASSYREGGAKTQYF.